This passage covers 9 T cell receptor beta chains from one sample sequenced in a study of shared clonotypes between healthy human individuals. Sequencing was performed with immunoSEQ multiplex PCR; in TCRdb, only in-frame clones are kept and a portion is missing. The data hold some 2 million clones, with about 95% observed a single time. Naive-designated CD8 cells lacked CD45RO, were positively enriched for CCR7, and omitted terminally differentiated effector memory CD45RA+ cells. Material: naive CD8+ T cells sorted from blood. The receptors originated from a man between 18 and 35 years old in good health.

The chain joins TRBV4-1 to TRBJ2-1, with unresolved D. Trimming left V 3 bases short and J 9 bases short, with 9 bases between. The CDR3 runs 12 residues. The germline CDR1 and CDR2 sequences are MGHRA and YSYEKL. The CDR3 protein is CASSHPVSEQFF. The CDR3 coding sequence is TGCGCCAGCAGCCACCCGGTTTCTGAGCAGTTCTTC.

This clone was observed a single time. The V call is TRBV4-3, the J call TRBJ2-7; 9 positions match TRBD2. The CDR3 is 16 residues long. The germline V gene has CDR1 LGHNA and CDR2 YSLEER. V trimming: 4 bases; J trimming: 2 bases; junction bases outside the gene matches: 9. Here the CDR3 reads CASSPTPTSGAYEQYF. CDR3 in DNA: TGCGCCAGCAGCCCTACACCGACTAGCGGCGCCTACGAGCAGTACTTC.

In the case of this clone: This CDR3 is also generated by other DNA sequences in the sample. The chain recombines TRBV7-6 with TRBJ2-7; D gene ambiguous. CDR1 and CDR2 from the germline V gene are SGHVS and FNYEAQ. The ends were cut back, 3 bases at V and 2 bases at J, with 8 bases in the middle. CDR3 size: 13 residues. The CDR3 sequence is CASSLTETYEQYF. For the CDR3, the DNA is TGTGCCAGCAGCTTGACGGAAACCTACGAGCAGTACTTC. Full variable domain (outside the CDR3, taken from reference TRBV7-6 and TRBJ2-7): GAGVSQSPRYKVTKRGQDVALRCDPISGHVSLYWYRQALGQGPEFLTYFNYEAQQDKSGLPNDRFSAERPEGSISTLTIQRTEQRDSAMYRCASSLTETYEQYFGPGTRLTVT.

The count of this clone is one. V is TRBV4-1 and J is TRBJ1-1; D gene ambiguous. The V end lost 0 bases, the J end lost 7 bases, and 12 bases lay between the germline ends. Germline V gene lookup returns CDR1 MGHRA and CDR2 YSYEKL. The CDR3 length is 14 residues. In DNA form, the CDR3 reads TGCGCCAGCAGCCAAGACAGCACCTTCGGTGAAGCTTTCTTT. This encodes CASSQDSTFGEAFF.

This sequence joins TRBV9 and TRBJ2-7; the match to TRBD2 covers 10 bases. CDR3 size: 15 residues. Losses at the gene ends were 0 bases for V and 4 bases for J; bases not matched to a gene: 4. Germline V lookup: CDR1 SGDLS, CDR2 YYNGEE. The CDR3 bases are TGTGCCAGCAGCGTAGGGGCTAGCGGGAGATACGAGCAGTACTTC. It encodes CASSVGASGRYEQYF. Using reference TRBV9 and TRBJ2-7 for the parts outside the CDR3, the full variable domain is DSGVTQTPKHLITATGQRVTLRCSPRSGDLSVYWYQQSLDQGLQFLIQYYNGEERAKGNILERFSAQQFPDLHSELNLSSLELGDSALYFCASSVGASGRYEQYFGPGTRLTVT.

V and J are TRBV6-5 and TRBJ1-6; no clear D gene. The CDR3 covers 13 residues. Trimming stripped 5 bases from V and 7 bases from J, with 9 bases between. Germline loops: CDR1 MNHEY, CDR2 SVGAGI. For the CDR3, the DNA is TGTGCCAGCAGTCCGGGTGGCAATTCACCCCTCCACTTT. This codes for CASSPGGNSPLHF.

V gene TRBV7-9 combines with J gene TRBJ1-2; 8 nucleotides line up with TRBD1. CDR1 is SEHNR and CDR2 is FQNEAQ in the germline V gene (reference sequence). This CDR3 is built from 14 residues. After removal of 7 bases from V and 6 bases from J, the junction contained 10 bases not matched to a gene. The CDR3 DNA sequence: TGTGCCAGCACCCGCGCCCAGGACAGGGATGGCTACACCTTC. Translated, it gives CASTRAQDRDGYTF.

The chain couples TRBV27 to TRBJ2-7, with 9 bases aligning to TRBD1. The CDR3 loop spans 15 amino acids. From germline, CDR1 is MNHEY and CDR2 SMNVEV (reference sequence). V was clipped by 0 bases and J by 3 bases; unmatched bases: 3. The CDR3 protein is CASSLSWDRVYEQYF. CDR3 DNA: TGTGCCAGCAGTTTATCGTGGGACAGGGTCTACGAGCAGTACTTC.

A remark on this clone: The same CDR3 can be traced to other DNA sequences in this sample. The chain carries TRBV30 and TRBJ2-7; the D gene is possibly TRBD2 (6 bases). Germline values: CDR1 GTSNPN, CDR2 SVGIG (reference sequence). The length of the CDR3 is 13 residues. The V end lost 1 base, the J end lost 4 bases, and 11 bases lay between the germline ends. CDR3 sequence (DNA): TGTGCCTGGAGTGCAGGAGGGCTATACGAGCAGTACTTC. Residues: CAWSAGGLYEQYF.